This T cell receptor beta chain was found in a study of cytomegalovirus exposure and HLA in healthy donors. Study-level background: As an earlier analysis found, around 200 million T cells yielded about 120 million unique TCR beta sequences. General study findings and limits: Later analysis found that TCR beta chains associated with HLA were more clonally expanded than other, equally common chains.

Comment on this clone: The antigen is not known.

Germline V gene data show CDR1 as LNHDA and CDR2 as SQIVND (reference sequence). This CDR3 contains 15 residues. Trimming took 5 bases from V and 3 from J, leaving 17 bases between them. Healthy bone marrow donors supplied every sample. Vbeta (60) and Jbeta (13) primers were used in the PCR. As processed by the authors: Roughly 10 million shared chains were among around 80 million unique TCR beta chains counted in a later analysis. Assay: immunoSEQ multiplex PCR; the TCRdb copy retains only in-frame clones and omits some. Clone size and the V and J calls come from that table; the DNA yielded D and trimming. There are roughly 180,000 clones in the sample; just under 80% occur only once, and approximately 6% lies in the top ten.

The clonotype originates from a woman in her twenties or thirties in good health and CMV-seropositive. Input material: PBMCs. This chain joins TRBV19 and TRBJ2-7, with TRBD1 as a possible D gene (5 bases). The CDR3 here is CASSGFRGFSYEQYF. CDR3 DNA: TGTGCCAGTAGTGGTTTTAGGGGATTTAGCTACGAGCAGTACTTC.